Described below is a single T cell receptor (beta chain) sequence and its context. As yet, its antigen is unknown. The time point denotes: week 11, during vaccination. Every vaccine dose comprised 300 ug of mutant IDH1 20-mer peptide plus topical imiquimod. Repertoires were generated with immunoSEQ multiplex PCR, while TCRdb's copy carries only in-frame clones and drops some. This repertoire shows around 100,000 clones, roughly 90% found once; its top ten account for 0.55% to 0.7%. This CDR3 is built from 16 residues. Trimming shortened V by 0 bases and J by 5 bases, and 16 bases separated the two germline ends. Germline CDR1 MNHEY, CDR2 SVGAGI. This sample was included in a study of a mutant IDH1 vaccine in newly diagnosed glioma. Study-wide context: The study started vaccination 4-6 weeks after radiotherapy alone, or with temozolomide cycles. Before enrollment, the patients had been treated with radiotherapy alone, temozolomide alone, or both together. Most of them had received both.

General observations from the study: Apparently, pseudoprogression bore no relation to changes among the top peripheral T cell clonotypes.

V usage is TRBV6-5 and J usage is TRBJ2-5, with a weak D call TRBD1 (7 bases). The receptor comes from a woman aged 50 to 60 with glioma. The sample consisted of PBMCs, taken from a glioma patient whose treatment included an IDH1 peptide vaccine. Here the CDR3 DNA reads TGTGCCAGCAGTTACTCGACCCAGGGGGGTAGGGAGACCCAGTACTTC. This translates into CASSYSTQGGRETQYF.